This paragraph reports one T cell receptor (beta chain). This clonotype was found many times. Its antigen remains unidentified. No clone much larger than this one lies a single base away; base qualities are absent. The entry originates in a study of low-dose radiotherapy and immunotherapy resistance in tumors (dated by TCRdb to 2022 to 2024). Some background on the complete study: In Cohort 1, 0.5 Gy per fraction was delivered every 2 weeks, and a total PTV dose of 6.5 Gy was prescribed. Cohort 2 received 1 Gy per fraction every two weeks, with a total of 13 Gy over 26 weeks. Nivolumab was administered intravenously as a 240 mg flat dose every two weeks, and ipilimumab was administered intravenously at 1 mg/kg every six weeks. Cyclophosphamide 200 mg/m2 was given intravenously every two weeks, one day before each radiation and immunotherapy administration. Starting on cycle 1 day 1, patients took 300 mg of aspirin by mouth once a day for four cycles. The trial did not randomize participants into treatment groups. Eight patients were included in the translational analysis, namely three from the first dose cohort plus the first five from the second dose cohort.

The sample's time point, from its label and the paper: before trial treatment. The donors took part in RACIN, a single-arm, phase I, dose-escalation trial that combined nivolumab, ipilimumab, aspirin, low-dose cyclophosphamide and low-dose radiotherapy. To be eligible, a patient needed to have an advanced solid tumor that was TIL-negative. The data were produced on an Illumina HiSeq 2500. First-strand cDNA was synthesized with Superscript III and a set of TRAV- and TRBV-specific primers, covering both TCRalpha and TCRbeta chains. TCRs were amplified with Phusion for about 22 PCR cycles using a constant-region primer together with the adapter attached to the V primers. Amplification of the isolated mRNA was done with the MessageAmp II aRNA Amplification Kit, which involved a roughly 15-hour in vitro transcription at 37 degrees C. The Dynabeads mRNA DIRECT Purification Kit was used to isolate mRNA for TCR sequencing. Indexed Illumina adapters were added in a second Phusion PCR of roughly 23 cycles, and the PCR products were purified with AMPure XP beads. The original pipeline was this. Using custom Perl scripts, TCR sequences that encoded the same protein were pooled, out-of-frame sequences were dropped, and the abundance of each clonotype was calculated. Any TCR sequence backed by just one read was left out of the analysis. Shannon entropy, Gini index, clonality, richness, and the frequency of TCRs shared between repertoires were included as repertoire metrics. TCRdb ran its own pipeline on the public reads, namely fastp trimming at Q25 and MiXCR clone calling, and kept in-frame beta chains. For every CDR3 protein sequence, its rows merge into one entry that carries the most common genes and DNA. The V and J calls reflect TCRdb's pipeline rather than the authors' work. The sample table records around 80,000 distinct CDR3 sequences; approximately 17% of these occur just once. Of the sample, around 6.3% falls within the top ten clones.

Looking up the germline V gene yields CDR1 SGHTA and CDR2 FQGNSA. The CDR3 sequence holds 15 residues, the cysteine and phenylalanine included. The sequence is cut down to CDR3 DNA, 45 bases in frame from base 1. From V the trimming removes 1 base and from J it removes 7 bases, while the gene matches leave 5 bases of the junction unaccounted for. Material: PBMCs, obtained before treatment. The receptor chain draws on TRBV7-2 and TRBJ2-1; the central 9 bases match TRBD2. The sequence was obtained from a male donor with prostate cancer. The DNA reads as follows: TGTGCCAGCAGCTTAGACTCTAGCGGGGTGAATGAGCAGTTCTTC. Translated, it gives CASSLDSSGVNEQFF.